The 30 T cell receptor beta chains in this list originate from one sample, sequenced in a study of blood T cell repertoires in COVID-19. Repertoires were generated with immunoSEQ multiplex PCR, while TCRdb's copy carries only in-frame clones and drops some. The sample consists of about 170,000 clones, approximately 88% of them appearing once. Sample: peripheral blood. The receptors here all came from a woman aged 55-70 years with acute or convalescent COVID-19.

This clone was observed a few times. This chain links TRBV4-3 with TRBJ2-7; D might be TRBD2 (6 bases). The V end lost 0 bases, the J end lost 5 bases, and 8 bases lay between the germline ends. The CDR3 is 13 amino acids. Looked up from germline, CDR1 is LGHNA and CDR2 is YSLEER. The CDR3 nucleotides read TGCGCCAGCAGCCAAGAGGCGGGGCACGAGCAGTACTTC. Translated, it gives CASSQEAGHEQYF.

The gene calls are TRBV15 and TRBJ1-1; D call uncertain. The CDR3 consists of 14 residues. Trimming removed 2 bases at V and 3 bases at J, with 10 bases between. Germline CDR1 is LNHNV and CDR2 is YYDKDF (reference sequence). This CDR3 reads CATSRKSRDTEAFF. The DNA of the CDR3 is TGTGCCACCAGCAGAAAAAGCCGGGACACTGAAGCTTTCTTT.

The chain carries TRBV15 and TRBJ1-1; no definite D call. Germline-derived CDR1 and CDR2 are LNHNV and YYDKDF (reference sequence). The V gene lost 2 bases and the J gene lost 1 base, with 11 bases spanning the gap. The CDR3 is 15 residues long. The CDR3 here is CATSRQTTENTEAFF. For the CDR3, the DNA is TGTGCCACCAGCAGACAAACCACTGAGAACACTGAAGCTTTCTTT.

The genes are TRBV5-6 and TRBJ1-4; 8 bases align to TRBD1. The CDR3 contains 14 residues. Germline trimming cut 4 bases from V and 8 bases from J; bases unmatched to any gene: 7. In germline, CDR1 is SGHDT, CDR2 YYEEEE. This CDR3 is CASSTLGQGEKLFF. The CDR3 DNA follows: TGTGCCAGCAGCACACTAGGACAGGGCGAAAAACTGTTTTTT.

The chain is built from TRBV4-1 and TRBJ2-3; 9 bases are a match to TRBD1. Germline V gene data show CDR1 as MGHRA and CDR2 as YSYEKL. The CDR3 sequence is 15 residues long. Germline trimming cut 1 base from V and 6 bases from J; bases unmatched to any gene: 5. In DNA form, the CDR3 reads TGCGCCAGCAGCCAAGGGGACAGGGTATCGGATACGCAGTATTTT. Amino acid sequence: CASSQGDRVSDTQYF.

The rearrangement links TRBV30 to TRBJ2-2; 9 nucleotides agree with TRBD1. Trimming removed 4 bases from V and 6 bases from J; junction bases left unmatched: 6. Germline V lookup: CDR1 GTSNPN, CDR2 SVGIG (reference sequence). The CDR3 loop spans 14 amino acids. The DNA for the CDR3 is TGTGCCTGGACGGGACAGGGACGGCCCGGGGAGCTGTTTTTT. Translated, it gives CAWTGQGRPGELFF. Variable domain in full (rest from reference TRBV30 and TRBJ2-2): SQTIHQWPATLVQPVGSPLSLECTVEGTSNPNLYWYRQAAGRGLQLLFYSVGIGQISSEVPQNLSASRPQDRQFILSSKKLLLSDSGFYLCAWTGQGRPGELFFGEGSRLTVL.

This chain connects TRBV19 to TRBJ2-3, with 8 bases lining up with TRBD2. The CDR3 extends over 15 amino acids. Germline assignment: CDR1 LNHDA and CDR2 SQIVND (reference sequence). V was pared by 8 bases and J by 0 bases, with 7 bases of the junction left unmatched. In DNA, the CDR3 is TGTGCCAGTCACCGGGGGGGACCTAGCACAGATACGCAGTATTTT. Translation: CASHRGGPSTDTQYF.

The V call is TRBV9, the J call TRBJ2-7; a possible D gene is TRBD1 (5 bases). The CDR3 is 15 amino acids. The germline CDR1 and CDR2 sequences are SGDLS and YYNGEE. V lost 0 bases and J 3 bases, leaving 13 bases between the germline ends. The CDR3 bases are TGTGCCAGCAGCGTAGGACAGACTCCCGGCTACGAGCAGTACTTC. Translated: CASSVGQTPGYEQYF.

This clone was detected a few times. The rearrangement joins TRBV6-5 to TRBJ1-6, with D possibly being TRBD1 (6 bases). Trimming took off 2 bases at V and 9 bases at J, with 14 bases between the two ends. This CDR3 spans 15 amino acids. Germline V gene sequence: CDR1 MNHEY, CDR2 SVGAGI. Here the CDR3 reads CASSYDRTLGSPLHF. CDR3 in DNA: TGTGCCAGCAGTTACGACAGGACCCTGGGTTCACCCCTCCACTTT.

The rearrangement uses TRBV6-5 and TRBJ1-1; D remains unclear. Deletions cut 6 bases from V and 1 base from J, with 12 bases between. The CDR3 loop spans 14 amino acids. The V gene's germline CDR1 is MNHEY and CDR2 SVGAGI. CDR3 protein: CASRSRAGNTEAFF. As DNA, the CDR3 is TGTGCCAGCAGATCCCGAGCAGGGAACACTGAAGCTTTCTTT.

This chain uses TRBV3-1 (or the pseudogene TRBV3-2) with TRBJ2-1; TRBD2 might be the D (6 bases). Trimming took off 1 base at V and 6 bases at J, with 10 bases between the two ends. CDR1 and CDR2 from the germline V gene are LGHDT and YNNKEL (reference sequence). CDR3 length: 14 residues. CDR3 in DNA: TGTGCCAGCAGCCAAGTGCGGGGCGGCAATGAGCAGTTCTTC. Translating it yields CASSQVRGGNEQFF.

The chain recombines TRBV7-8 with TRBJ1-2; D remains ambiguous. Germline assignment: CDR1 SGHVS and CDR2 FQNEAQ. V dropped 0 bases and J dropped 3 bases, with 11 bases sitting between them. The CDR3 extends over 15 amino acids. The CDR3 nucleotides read TGTGCCAGCAGCTTAGCGCGGAGGGCGGACTATGGCTACACCTTC. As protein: CASSLARRADYGYTF.

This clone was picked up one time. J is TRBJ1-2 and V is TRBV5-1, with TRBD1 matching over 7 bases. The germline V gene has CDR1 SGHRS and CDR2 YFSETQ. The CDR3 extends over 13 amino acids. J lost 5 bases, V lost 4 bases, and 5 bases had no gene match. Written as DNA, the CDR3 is TGCGCCAGCAGCCCCCGGGACAGTTATGGCTACACCTTC. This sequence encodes CASSPRDSYGYTF. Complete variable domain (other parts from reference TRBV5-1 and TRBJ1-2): KAGVTQTPRYLIKTRGQQVTLSCSPISGHRSVSWYQQTPGQGLQFLFEYFSETQRNKGNFPGRFSGRQFSNSRSEMNVSTLELGDSALYLCASSPRDSYGYTFGSGTRLTVV.

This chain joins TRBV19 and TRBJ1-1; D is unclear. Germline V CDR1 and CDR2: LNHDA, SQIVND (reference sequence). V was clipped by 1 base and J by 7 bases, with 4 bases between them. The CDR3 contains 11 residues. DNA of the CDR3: TGTGCCAGTAGTATAGGTCTTGAAGCTTTCTTT. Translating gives CASSIGLEAFF.

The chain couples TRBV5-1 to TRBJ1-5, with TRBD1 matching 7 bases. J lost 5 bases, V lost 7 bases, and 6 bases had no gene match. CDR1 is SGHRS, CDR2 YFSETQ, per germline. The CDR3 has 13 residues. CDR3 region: CASRQGSDQPQHF. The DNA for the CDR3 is TGCGCCAGCCGACAGGGATCAGATCAGCCCCAGCATTTT.

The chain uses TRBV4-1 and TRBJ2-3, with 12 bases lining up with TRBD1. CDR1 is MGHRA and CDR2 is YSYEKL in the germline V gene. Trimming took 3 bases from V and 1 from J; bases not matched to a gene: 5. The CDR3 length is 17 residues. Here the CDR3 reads CASSQTGTGGGTDTQYF. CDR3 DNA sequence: TGCGCCAGCAGCCAGACCGGGACAGGGGGCGGCACAGATACGCAGTATTTT.

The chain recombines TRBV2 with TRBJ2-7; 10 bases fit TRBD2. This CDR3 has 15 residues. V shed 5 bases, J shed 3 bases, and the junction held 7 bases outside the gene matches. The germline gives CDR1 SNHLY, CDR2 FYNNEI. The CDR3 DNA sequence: TGTGCCAGCAGTTTAGCGGGGGGCGACAACTACGAGCAGTACTTC. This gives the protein CASSLAGGDNYEQYF. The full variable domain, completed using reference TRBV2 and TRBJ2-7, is EPEVTQTPSHQVTQMGQEVILRCVPISNHLYFYWYRQILGQKVEFLVSFYNNEISEKSEIFDDQFSVERPDGSNFTLKIRSTKLEDSAMYFCASSLAGGDNYEQYFGPGTRLTVT.

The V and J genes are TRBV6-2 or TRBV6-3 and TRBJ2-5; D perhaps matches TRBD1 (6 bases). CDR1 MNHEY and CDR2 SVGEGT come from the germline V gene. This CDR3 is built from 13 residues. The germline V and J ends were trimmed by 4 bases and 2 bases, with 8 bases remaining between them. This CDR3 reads CASSSGQQETQYF. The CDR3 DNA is TGTGCCAGCAGTTCTGGACAGCAAGAGACCCAGTACTTC.

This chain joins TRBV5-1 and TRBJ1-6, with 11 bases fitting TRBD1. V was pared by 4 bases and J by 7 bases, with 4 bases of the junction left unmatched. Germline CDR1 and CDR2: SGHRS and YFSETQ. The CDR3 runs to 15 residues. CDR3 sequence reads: CASSPGTGGNSPLHF. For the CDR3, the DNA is TGCGCCAGCAGCCCCGGGACAGGGGGAAATTCACCCCTCCACTTT.

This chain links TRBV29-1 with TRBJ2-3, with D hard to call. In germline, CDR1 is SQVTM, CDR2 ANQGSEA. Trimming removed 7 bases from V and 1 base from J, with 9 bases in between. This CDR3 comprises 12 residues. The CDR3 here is CSETRGTDTQYF. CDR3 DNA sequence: TGCAGCGAAACCCGGGGCACAGATACGCAGTATTTT.

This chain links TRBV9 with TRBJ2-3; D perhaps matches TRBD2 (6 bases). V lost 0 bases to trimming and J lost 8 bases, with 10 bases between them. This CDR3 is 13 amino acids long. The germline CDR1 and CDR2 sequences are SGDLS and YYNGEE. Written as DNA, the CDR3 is TGTGCCAGCAGCGTAGTGGAGGGAGGTACGCAGTATTTT. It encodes CASSVVEGGTQYF. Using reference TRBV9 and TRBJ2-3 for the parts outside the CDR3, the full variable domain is DSGVTQTPKHLITATGQRVTLRCSPRSGDLSVYWYQQSLDQGLQFLIQYYNGEERAKGNILERFSAQQFPDLHSELNLSSLELGDSALYFCASSVVEGGTQYFGPGTRLTVL.

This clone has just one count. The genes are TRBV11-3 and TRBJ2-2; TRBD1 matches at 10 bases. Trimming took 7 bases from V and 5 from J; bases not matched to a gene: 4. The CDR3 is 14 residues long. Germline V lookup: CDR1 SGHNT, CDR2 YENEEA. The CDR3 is CASTGQGLTGELFF. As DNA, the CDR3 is TGTGCCAGCACGGGACAGGGGTTGACCGGGGAGCTGTTTTTT.

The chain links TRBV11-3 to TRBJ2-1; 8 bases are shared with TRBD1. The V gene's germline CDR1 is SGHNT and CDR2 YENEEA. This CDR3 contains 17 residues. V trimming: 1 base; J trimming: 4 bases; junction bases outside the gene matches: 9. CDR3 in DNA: TGTGCCAGCAGCTTAGTGGTCAAGGGGACAGGATACAATGAGCAGTTCTTC. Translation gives CASSLVVKGTGYNEQFF.

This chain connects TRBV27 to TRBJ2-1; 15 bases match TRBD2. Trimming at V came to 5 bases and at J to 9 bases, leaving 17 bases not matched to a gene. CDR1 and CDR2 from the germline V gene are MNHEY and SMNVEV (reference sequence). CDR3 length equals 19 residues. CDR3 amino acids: CASSPRGLAGGGRRAEQFF. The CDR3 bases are TGTGCCAGCAGTCCACGGGGACTAGCGGGGGGAGGTCGGCGGGCTGAGCAGTTCTTC.

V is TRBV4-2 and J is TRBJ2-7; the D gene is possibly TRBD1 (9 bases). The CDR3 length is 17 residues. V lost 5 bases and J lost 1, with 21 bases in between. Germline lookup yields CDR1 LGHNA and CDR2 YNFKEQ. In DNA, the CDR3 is TGTGCCAGCAGCTTGGGACAGGGAACTAGCGGATCCTACGAGCAGTACTTC. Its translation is CASSLGQGTSGSYEQYF.

CDR3 nucleotides: TGTGCCAGCAGCAGGACAGGGCAAGCTTTCTTT. Translating it yields CASSRTGQAFF. V is TRBV2 and J is TRBJ1-1, with TRBD1 matching 8 bases. J was trimmed by 9 bases and V by 6 bases; bases with no gene match: 3. Germline CDR1 SNHLY, CDR2 FYNNEI. This CDR3 is built from 11 residues.

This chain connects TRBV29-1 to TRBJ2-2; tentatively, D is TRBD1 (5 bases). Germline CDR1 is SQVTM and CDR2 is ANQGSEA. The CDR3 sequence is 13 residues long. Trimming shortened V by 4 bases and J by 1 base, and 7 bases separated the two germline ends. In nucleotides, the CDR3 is TGCAGCGTTGGGACATTGAACACCGGGGAGCTGTTTTTT. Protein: CSVGTLNTGELFF.

The CDR3 region has the DNA TGTGCCAGCAGTCCCACCATTGATACAGGGGCTGGGGCCAACGTCCTGACTTTC. It translates to CASSPTIDTGAGANVLTF. This sequence joins TRBV14 and TRBJ2-6, with 7 bases identical to TRBD1. The germline gives CDR1 SGHDN, CDR2 FVKESK. This CDR3 is built from 18 residues. The J segment lost 2 bases and the V segment lost 6 bases, leaving 13 bases of the junction unmatched. The whole variable domain, filled in from reference TRBV14 and TRBJ2-6, reads EAGVTQFPSHSVIEKGQTVTLRCDPISGHDNLYWYRRVMGKEIKFLLHFVKESKQDESGMPNNRFLAERTGGTYSTLKVQPAELEDSGVYFCASSPTIDTGAGANVLTFGAGSRLTVL.

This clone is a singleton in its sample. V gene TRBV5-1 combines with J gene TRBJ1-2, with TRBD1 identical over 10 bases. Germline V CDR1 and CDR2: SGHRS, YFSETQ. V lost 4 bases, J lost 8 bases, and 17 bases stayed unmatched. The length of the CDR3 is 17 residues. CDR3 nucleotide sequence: TGCGCCAGCAGCCGTAACACCTTGGGACAGGGGTCTAGCGGCTACACCTTC. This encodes CASSRNTLGQGSSGYTF.

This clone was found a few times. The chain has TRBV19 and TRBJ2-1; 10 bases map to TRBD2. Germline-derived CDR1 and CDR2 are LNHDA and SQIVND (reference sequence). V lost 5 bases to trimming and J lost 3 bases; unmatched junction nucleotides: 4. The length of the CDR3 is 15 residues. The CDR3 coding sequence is TGTGCCAGTAGTCAAAGCGGGGGGGGCTACAATGAGCAGTTCTTC. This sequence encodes CASSQSGGGYNEQFF.